The 20 T cell receptor beta chains below were found in one sample sequenced in a study of blood T cell repertoires in COVID-19. The protocol was immunoSEQ multiplex PCR, while the TCRdb copy is restricted to in-frame clones and leaves out a portion. The sample lists around 16,000 clones; about 88% were seen once. The sequenced material came from peripheral blood. These receptors were collected from a man in his fifties or sixties with acute or convalescent COVID-19.

The gene calls are TRBV18 and TRBJ2-7, with D unclear. Germline CDR1 and CDR2: KGHSH and LQKENI. The CDR3 runs to 14 residues. V lost 6 bases to trimming and J lost 2 bases, with 14 bases between them. CDR3 sequence: CASSPLVSPYEQYF. The DNA for the CDR3 is TGTGCCAGCTCCCCCCTTGTTTCCCCCTACGAGCAGTACTTC.

The CDR3 DNA follows: TGCAGCGTGGGACAGGACTATAATTCACCCCTCCACTTT. Translated, it gives CSVGQDYNSPLHF. The chain couples TRBV29-1 to TRBJ1-6; 8 bases map to TRBD1. Germline V lookup: CDR1 SQVTM, CDR2 ANQGSEA. The CDR3 is made up of 13 amino acids. V dropped 6 bases and J dropped 3; count of bases not matched to a gene: 1.

The rearrangement uses TRBV15 and TRBJ2-7, with 11 bases identical to TRBD1. J lost 4 bases, V lost 0 bases, and 5 bases had no gene match. CDR1 and CDR2 (germline): LNHNV, YYDKDF (reference sequence). This CDR3 region has 16 residues. In DNA form, the CDR3 reads TGTGCCACCAGCAGAGATTGGGGACAGGGGGGGTACGAGCAGTACTTC. Translated, it gives CATSRDWGQGGYEQYF.

The chain links TRBV7-2 to TRBJ2-1; D may be TRBD2 (6 bases). CDR1 is SGHTA and CDR2 is FQGNSA in the germline V gene. The CDR3 extends over 15 amino acids. Trimming left V 10 bases short and J 0 bases short, with 16 bases between. CDR3 amino acids: CAIPFRESSYNEQFF. Here the CDR3 DNA reads TGTGCCATCCCCTTCCGGGAGAGCTCCTACAATGAGCAGTTCTTC.

V is TRBV4-2 and J is TRBJ2-2; 10 bases line up with TRBD2. The CDR3 covers 16 residues. Germline V gene data show CDR1 as LGHNA and CDR2 as YNFKEQ. The junction had 2 bases not matched to a gene; V was cut back by 0 bases and J by 4 bases. As DNA, the CDR3 is TGTGCCAGCAGCCAAGACGGGACTAGCGTCACCGGGGAGCTGTTTTTT. Translating it yields CASSQDGTSVTGELFF.

The chain recombines TRBV5-5 with TRBJ1-1, with TRBD1 identical over 9 bases. The CDR3 length is 15 residues. Germline CDR1 reads SGHKS; CDR2 reads YYEKEE (reference sequence). Trimming removed 4 bases from V and 1 base from J; junction bases left unmatched: 5. Here the CDR3 reads CASSAPDRGNTEAFF. CDR3 DNA sequence: TGTGCCAGCAGCGCCCCGGACAGGGGGAACACTGAAGCTTTCTTT.

The gene calls are TRBV7-3 and TRBJ2-2, with D possibly TRBD1 on 6 matching bases. Germline V CDR1 and CDR2: SGHTA, FQGTGA. V gave up 6 bases and J gave up 3 bases, with 8 bases separating them. This CDR3 comprises 13 residues. CDR3 in amino acids: CASRGADTGELFF. CDR3 coding DNA: TGTGCCAGCAGGGGGGCGGACACCGGGGAGCTGTTTTTT.

The chain joins TRBV11-2 to TRBJ1-6, with a possible D match to TRBD1 (5 bases). V dropped 3 bases and J dropped 3 bases, with 21 bases sitting between them. CDR1 SGHAT and CDR2 FQNNGV come from the germline V gene. The CDR3 totals 19 residues. The CDR3, as DNA: TGTGCCAGCAGCTTTACTCGTTCAACGGGGGGAAACTATAATTCACCCCTCCACTTT. It is translated as CASSFTRSTGGNYNSPLHF.

The J gene is TRBJ2-3, the V gene TRBV7-2, with 12 bases identical to TRBD2. This CDR3 spans 16 amino acids. V lost 4 bases to trimming and J lost 1 base; unmatched junction nucleotides: 3. Germline assignment: CDR1 SGHTA and CDR2 FQGNSA. The CDR3 region has the DNA TGTGCCAGCAGCTCCCGACTAGCGGGGGGCACAGATACGCAGTATTTT. Its translation: CASSSRLAGGTDTQYF.

The chain uses TRBV4-2 and TRBJ2-1, with TRBD2 identical over 7 bases. Trimming took 0 bases from V and 7 from J; bases not matched to a gene: 9. Germline CDR1 and CDR2: LGHNA and YNFKEQ. The CDR3 is 16 residues long. The CDR3 region is CASSQELSGAGNEQFF. In nucleotides, the CDR3 is TGTGCCAGCAGCCAAGAGCTAAGCGGGGCGGGGAATGAGCAGTTCTTC.

The CDR3 bases are TGTGCCAGCTCACCGGAGGACAGGGAGAGCGGCTACACCTTC. This gives the protein CASSPEDRESGYTF. The chain has TRBV18 and TRBJ1-2; 8 nucleotides match TRBD1. CDR1 and CDR2 (germline): KGHSH, LQKENI. The CDR3 extends over 14 amino acids. V lost 3 bases and J lost 8; bases outside the gene matches: 8.

The rearrangement links TRBV7-6 to TRBJ2-1; 7 positions agree with TRBD2. Germline trimming cut 1 base from V and 4 bases from J; bases unmatched to any gene: 4. Germline CDR1 reads SGHVS; CDR2 reads FNYEAQ. The CDR3 sequence is 15 residues long. CDR3 coding DNA: TGTGCCAGCAGCTTAGATGGGACTAAGTACAATGAGCAGTTCTTC. Its translation is CASSLDGTKYNEQFF.

V and J are TRBV24-1 and TRBJ1-3, with D maybe TRBD1 (5 bases). The germline V gene encodes CDR1 KGHDR and CDR2 SFDVKD. The V end was cut by 3 bases, the J end by 0 bases, with 8 bases between. The CDR3 is 15 amino acids. CDR3 sequence: CATSDGDSSGNTIYF. CDR3 in DNA: TGTGCCACCAGTGATGGAGACAGCTCTGGAAACACCATATATTTT.

This clone was observed a handful of times. The gene calls are TRBV7-9 and TRBJ2-7; TRBD1 matches 12 bases. The CDR3 runs 15 residues. Per the germline V gene, CDR1 is SEHNR and CDR2 is FQNEAQ (reference sequence). V trimming: 5 bases; J trimming: 4 bases; junction bases outside the gene matches: 6. The CDR3 sequence: CASSRGQGAMYEQYF. The DNA for the CDR3 is TGTGCCAGCAGCCGGGGACAGGGGGCTATGTACGAGCAGTACTTC.

This clone occurred once. The J gene is TRBJ2-7, the V gene TRBV6-2 or TRBV6-3, with 7 bases that match TRBD1. The CDR3 spans 16 residues. The V segment lost 0 bases and the J segment 1 base; nucleotides outside the gene matches: 6. Germline V gene lookup returns CDR1 MNHEY and CDR2 SVGEGT. In nucleotides, the CDR3 is TGTGCCAGCAGTTACTCAGGAGGACAGGAATCCTACGAGCAGTACTTC. Its translation: CASSYSGGQESYEQYF.

This sequence joins TRBV19 and TRBJ1-1; TRBD1 matches 9 bases. From germline, CDR1 is LNHDA and CDR2 SQIVND (reference sequence). V was clipped by 4 bases and J by 0 bases; unmatched bases: 6. The CDR3 extends over 16 amino acids. CDR3 loop: CASSTLDRGLNTEAFF. As DNA, the CDR3 is TGTGCCAGTAGTACGTTGGACAGGGGCTTGAACACTGAAGCTTTCTTT. The whole variable domain, remainder taken from reference TRBV19 and TRBJ1-1, is DGGITQSPKYLFRKEGQNVTLSCEQNLNHDAMYWYRQDPGQGLRLIYYSQIVNDFQKGDIAEGYSVSREKKESFPLTVTSAQKNPTAFYLCASSTLDRGLNTEAFFGQGTRLTVV.

The rearrangement links TRBV6-2 or TRBV6-3 to TRBJ2-1; D is possibly TRBD2 (5 bases). The CDR3 has 15 residues. Trimming removed 0 bases at V and 1 base at J, with 7 bases between. Per germline, CDR1 MNHEY and CDR2 SVGEGT. The CDR3 is CASSYSEVSYNEQFF. CDR3 DNA: TGTGCCAGCAGTTACTCGGAGGTTTCCTACAATGAGCAGTTCTTC.

The rearrangement joins TRBV29-1 to TRBJ1-2, with a weak D call TRBD1 (6 bases). The CDR3 spans 13 residues. CDR1 SQVTM and CDR2 ANQGSEA come from the germline V gene. V gave up 6 bases and J gave up 4 bases, with 15 bases separating them. CDR3 in DNA: TGCAGCGTGGGTACAGGGATAGTCTATGGCTACACCTTC. Translated, it gives CSVGTGIVYGYTF.

For the CDR3, the DNA is TGTGCCAGCAGTGACAGGGGTCGGGGCACTGAAGCTTTCTTT. Its protein product is CASSDRGRGTEAFF. The V and J genes are TRBV6-1 and TRBJ1-1; TRBD1 is a possible D gene (6 bases). The V and J ends lost 3 bases and 4 bases respectively, with 12 bases between them. This CDR3 region has 14 residues. Germline V gene data show CDR1 as MNHNS and CDR2 as SASEGT.

The rearrangement uses TRBV28 and TRBJ1-2; D might be TRBD1 (6 bases). The CDR3 is 14 residues long. V was clipped by 2 bases and J by 0 bases, with 7 bases between them. Per germline, CDR1 MDHEN and CDR2 SYDVKM. Written as DNA, the CDR3 is TGTGCCAGCAGTTTAGACAGGACTAACTATGGCTACACCTTC. Amino acids: CASSLDRTNYGYTF.